The clone carrying this TCR beta chain was counted a single time. Sequencing was performed with immunoSEQ multiplex PCR; in TCRdb, only in-frame clones are kept and a portion is missing. Of nearly 85,000 clones detected, 79% appear once; the ten largest clones hold approximately 5%. This CDR3 region has 14 residues. CDR1 is SGHTA and CDR2 is FQGTGA in the germline V gene. V lost 4 bases, J lost 4 bases, and 13 bases lay in between. The data belong to a study of cytotoxic CD8 clonotypes in ibrutinib-treated CLL. Study information: Patients: roughly 11 relapsed/refractory, more than 14 treatment-naive, 17 IGHV unmutated. By median roughly 74 months, roughly twelve had progressed and around 14 stayed remitted; responses had been 2 complete and some 25 partial. Sample averages reached 255,043 productive templates and under 100,000 productive rearrangements.

This receptor was identified in a human donor with chronic lymphocytic leukemia. The chain is built from TRBV7-3 and TRBJ1-1; D gene ambiguous. Sequenced material: PBMCs, taken after 12 months of ibrutinib treatment. The CDR3 coding sequence is TGTGCCAGCAGCTGGACGGCTGACGGCACTGAAGCTTTCTTT. Translating it yields CASSWTADGTEAFF.